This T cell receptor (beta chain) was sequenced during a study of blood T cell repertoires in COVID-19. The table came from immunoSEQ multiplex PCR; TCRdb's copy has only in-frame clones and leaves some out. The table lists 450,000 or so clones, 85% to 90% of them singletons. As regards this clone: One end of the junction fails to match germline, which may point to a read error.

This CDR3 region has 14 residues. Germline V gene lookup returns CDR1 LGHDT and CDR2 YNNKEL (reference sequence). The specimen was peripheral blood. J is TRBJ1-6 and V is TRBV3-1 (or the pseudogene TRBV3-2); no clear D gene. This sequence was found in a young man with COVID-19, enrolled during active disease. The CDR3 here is CASSQASPTTPLHF. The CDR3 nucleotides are TGTGCCAGCAGTCAAGCTTCCCCTACCACACCCCTCCACTTT.